Following are 18 T cell receptor beta chains from one sample sequenced in a study of immune evolution from preneoplasia to lung adenocarcinoma. Generated by immunoSEQ multiplex PCR, the TCRdb table keeps only in-frame clones and is missing some. The sample records around 5,700 clones, approximately 88% being singletons. Sequencing was done on a sample of FFPE lung adenocarcinoma in situ tissue. The receptor source for this set is an older donor with lung adenocarcinoma.

This rearrangement joins TRBV5-6 to TRBJ2-7, with D possibly matching TRBD2 (5 bases). CDR3 length: 15 amino acids. Trimming removed 4 bases at V and 2 bases at J, with 16 bases between. The germline gives CDR1 SGHDT, CDR2 YYEEEE. CDR3 DNA sequence: TGTGCCAGCAGCCCGCGACTACGTAAGACCTACGAGCAGTACTTC. Translated: CASSPRLRKTYEQYF.

This clone was found a few times. The chain is built from TRBV5-5 and TRBJ2-1; a weak D match, TRBD1 (6 bases). This CDR3 has 13 amino acids. V was clipped by 1 base and J by 5 bases, with 7 bases between them. Per germline, CDR1 SGHKS and CDR2 YYEKEE (reference sequence). CDR3 DNA: TGTGCCAGCAGCTTGACAGGGAACAATGAGCAGTTCTTC. Its protein is CASSLTGNNEQFF. The whole variable domain, remainder taken from reference TRBV5-5 and TRBJ2-1, is DAGVTQSPTHLIKTRGQQVTLRCSPISGHKSVSWYQQVLGQGPQFIFQYYEKEERGRGNFPDRFSARQFPNYSSELNVNALLLGDSALYLCASSLTGNNEQFFGPGTRLTVL.

The chain links TRBV2 to TRBJ2-1, with D hard to call. V lost 6 bases and J lost 9, with 3 bases in between. Per the germline V gene, CDR1 is SNHLY and CDR2 is FYNNEI. This CDR3 has 9 amino acids. The CDR3 region is CASRGEQFF. CDR3 DNA sequence: TGTGCCAGCAGGGGTGAGCAGTTCTTC. The full variable domain, with the rest looked up from reference TRBV2 and TRBJ2-1, is EPEVTQTPSHQVTQMGQEVILRCVPISNHLYFYWYRQILGQKVEFLVSFYNNEISEKSEIFDDQFSVERPDGSNFTLKIRSTKLEDSAMYFCASRGEQFFGPGTRLTVL.

The chain uses TRBV4-1 and TRBJ2-3, with D possibly being TRBD1 or TRBD2 (5 bases each). V lost 4 bases and J lost 4, with 9 bases in between. The germline CDR1 and CDR2 sequences are MGHRA and YSYEKL. The CDR3 contains 13 residues. CDR3 sequence (DNA): TGCGCCAGCAGCCTCGGGACGCCAGATACGCAGTATTTT. Protein product: CASSLGTPDTQYF.

This sequence joins TRBV2 and TRBJ2-5; unclear D gene. The germline gives CDR1 SNHLY, CDR2 FYNNEI. Deletions cut 6 bases from V and 4 bases from J, with 18 bases between. This CDR3 is 15 amino acids long. The CDR3 DNA is TGTGCCAGCAGCGCAAATCAGGAAAAATCAGAGACCCAGTACTTC. Its protein is CASSANQEKSETQYF.

The J gene is TRBJ2-3, the V gene TRBV11-2; TRBD1 agrees at 11 bases. The CDR3 has 15 amino acids. The V gene end was trimmed by 6 bases and the J gene end by 4 bases; junction bases not matched to a gene: 6. Germline assignment: CDR1 SGHAT and CDR2 FQNNGV. As DNA, the CDR3 is TGTGCCAGCAGTTCCAGGACAGGGGGCGCAGATACGCAGTATTTT. Protein: CASSSRTGGADTQYF.

This clone came up once. This chain joins TRBV28 and TRBJ2-2; no clear D gene. The CDR3 length is 13 residues. Germline CDR1 and CDR2: MDHEN and SYDVKM. V dropped 8 bases and J dropped 3 bases, with 10 bases sitting between them. The CDR3 DNA sequence: TGTGCCAGCGGAGAATTGGACACCGGGGAGCTGTTTTTT. It translates to CASGELDTGELFF. Based on the CDR3 plus reference TRBV28 and TRBJ2-2, the full variable domain is DVKVTQSSRYLVKRTGEKVFLECVQDMDHENMFWYRQDPGLGLRLIYFSYDVKMKEKGDIPEGYSVSREKKERFSLILESASTNQTSMYLCASGELDTGELFFGEGSRLTVL.

The rearrangement uses TRBV6-6 and TRBJ1-1; D gene ambiguous. Trimming stripped 0 bases from V and 8 bases from J, with 10 bases between. This CDR3 has 13 residues. Per germline, CDR1 MNHNY and CDR2 SVGAGI (reference sequence). The CDR3 bases are TGTGCCAGCAGTTACTCGGGCGTCAGGGAAGCTTTCTTT. It yields the protein CASSYSGVREAFF.

In this sample, this clone turned up a few times. The chain joins TRBV2 to TRBJ1-4; D ambiguous. The germline V gene has CDR1 SNHLY and CDR2 FYNNEI. The CDR3 is 12 residues long. Trimming shortened V by 2 bases and J by 7 bases, and 5 bases separated the two germline ends. CDR3 in amino acids: CASSEPTEKLFF. DNA of the CDR3: TGTGCCAGCAGTGAACCCACTGAAAAACTGTTTTTT.

This chain connects TRBV2 to TRBJ1-3, with D unclear. The germline V and J ends were trimmed by 3 bases and 6 bases, with 3 bases remaining between them. Per the germline V gene, CDR1 is SNHLY and CDR2 is FYNNEI. CDR3 length: 11 residues. CDR3 nucleotides: TGTGCCAGCAGTGAGGAAAACACCATATATTTT. This gives the protein CASSEENTIYF.

V usage is TRBV6-4 and J usage is TRBJ2-1; TRBD2 matches at 9 bases. This CDR3 spans 17 amino acids. Germline values: CDR1 MRHNA, CDR2 SNTAGT. V was pared by 2 bases and J by 4 bases, with 9 bases of the junction left unmatched. For the CDR3, the DNA is TGTGCCAGCAGTGACGAGGGGGAGCGGGAGGAGTACAATGAGCAGTTCTTC. Translating it yields CASSDEGEREEYNEQFF.

This chain uses TRBV4-1 with TRBJ2-7, with D perhaps TRBD2 (6 bases). Germline CDR1 is MGHRA and CDR2 is YSYEKL. The CDR3 is 16 amino acids. Trimming removed 4 bases at V and 3 bases at J, with 19 bases between. CDR3: CASSPPTVAGSYEQYF. CDR3 sequence (DNA): TGCGCCAGCAGCCCCCCAACCGTTGCCGGGAGCTACGAGCAGTACTTC.

DNA for the CDR3: TGTGCCAGCAGTTACCAGAGACAGGGGTATGGCTACACCTTC. Its translation is CASSYQRQGYGYTF. The chain couples TRBV6-5 to TRBJ1-2, with 8 nucleotides matching TRBD1. CDR3 length: 14 residues. Germline CDR1 and CDR2: MNHEY and SVGAGI. Unmatched junction bases numbered 4, after V lost 2 bases and J lost 5 bases.

This chain connects TRBV7-9 to TRBJ1-2; possibly TRBD1 for D (5 bases). The CDR3 is made up of 13 amino acids. Germline CDR1 and CDR2: SEHNR and FQNEAQ (reference sequence). The V end was cut by 3 bases, the J end by 8 bases, with 13 bases between. CDR3 amino acids: CASSLGELRGYTF. The CDR3, as DNA: TGTGCCAGCAGCTTGGGGGAACTGAGAGGCTACACCTTC. Full variable domain (missing parts from reference TRBV7-9 and TRBJ1-2): DTGVSQNPRHKITKRGQNVTFRCDPISEHNRLYWYRQTLGQGPEFLTYFQNEAQLEKSRLLSDRFSAERPKGSFSTLEIQRTEQGDSAMYLCASSLGELRGYTFGSGTRLTVV.

Written as DNA, the CDR3 is TGTGCCAGCAGCTTAGACGAGGGGGTTTACGAGCAGTACTTC. Amino acids: CASSLDEGVYEQYF. V usage is TRBV7-9 and J usage is TRBJ2-7; D is perhaps TRBD1 (6 bases). Germline V gene data show CDR1 as SEHNR and CDR2 as FQNEAQ (reference sequence). The ends were cut back, 1 base at V and 4 bases at J, with 11 bases in the middle. The CDR3 loop spans 14 amino acids.

This chain connects TRBV2 to TRBJ1-4; TRBD1 aligns across 7 bases. CDR3 length equals 15 residues. Trimming took 6 bases from V and 4 from J; bases not matched to a gene: 8. Germline lookup yields CDR1 SNHLY and CDR2 FYNNEI. The CDR3 region is CASSPGDSYNEKLFF. The CDR3, as DNA: TGTGCCAGCAGCCCCGGGGACAGTTATAATGAAAAACTGTTTTTT. The full variable domain, rest sourced from reference TRBV2 and TRBJ1-4, is EPEVTQTPSHQVTQMGQEVILRCVPISNHLYFYWYRQILGQKVEFLVSFYNNEISEKSEIFDDQFSVERPDGSNFTLKIRSTKLEDSAMYFCASSPGDSYNEKLFFGSGTQLSVL.

This clone was seen just once. V gene TRBV9 combines with J gene TRBJ2-3; D is possibly TRBD2 (5 bases). CDR3 size: 13 residues. With 3 bases removed from V and 5 bases from J, the gap between germline ends came to 10 bases. CDR1 SGDLS and CDR2 YYNGEE come from the germline V gene. The CDR3 loop is CASSAPAGDTQYF. In DNA form, the CDR3 reads TGTGCCAGCAGCGCCCCGGCGGGAGATACGCAGTATTTT.

The gene calls are TRBV9 and TRBJ2-1; D gene uncertain. The V gene's germline CDR1 is SGDLS and CDR2 YYNGEE. V lost 0 bases and J lost 0, with 7 bases in between. There are 15 residues in the CDR3. CDR3 residues: CASSVDTSSYNEQFF. The CDR3 coding sequence is TGTGCCAGCAGCGTAGACACGAGCTCCTACAATGAGCAGTTCTTC.